This T cell receptor (beta chain) emerged from a study of CD8 T cells in ankylosing spondylitis. Study outcomes and limitations: Among TCR beta sequences, a motif of eight highly homologous variants appeared characteristic of ankylosing spondylitis blood.

A remark on this clonotype: Its antigen remains unidentified.

TCRdb ran MiXCR on the 5' RACE reads and lists one entry per CDR3 protein. This table holds more than 600,000 distinct CDR3 sequences, roughly 19% found once. Germline V gene lookup returns CDR1 DFQATT and CDR2 SNEGSKA (reference sequence). V was shortened by 1 base and J by 7 bases, with 11 bases between the two germline ends. The CDR3 sequence is 14 residues long. The clonotype was recovered from a male donor with ankylosing spondylitis. The rearrangement links TRBV20-1 to TRBJ1-6; D remains unclear. The sequenced material came from blood, either unsorted or a sorted T cell fraction (not recorded which). CDR3 coding DNA: TGCAGTGCTAGAGCCGGCAGTCGAAATTCACCCCTCCACTTT. It yields the protein CSARAGSRNSPLHF.